These 4 T cell receptor beta chains originate from one sample sequenced in a study of post-analysis software for immune sequencing data. Study-wide results and limits: Roughly 5 TRBV segments were significantly more frequent in patients than in controls. TRBV5-6, TRBV5-1 and TRBV20-1 were among these segments.

No antigen has been identified for these receptors. Included in the TCR beta cDNA libraries were unique molecular identifiers. Each CDR3 protein gets one entry after TCRdb re-called the PCR reads with MiXCR. Of 750,000 to 950,000 distinct CDR3 sequences listed, approximately 53% are singletons. Source material: blood. The receptors come from a girl aged 10 to 17 with multiple sclerosis.

This clonotype appeared a few times. The chain combines TRBV29-1 with TRBJ1-4, with 7 nucleotides matching TRBD1. Losses at the gene ends were 7 bases for V and 5 bases for J; bases not matched to a gene: 13. Germline V lookup: CDR1 SQVTM, CDR2 ANQGSEA. This CDR3 comprises 15 residues. CDR3 nucleotide sequence: TGCAGCGCTCAGACGAACAGGGGCTCGAATGAAAAACTGTTTTTT. As protein: CSAQTNRGSNEKLFF.

The chain combines TRBV4-1 with TRBJ1-2; 11 bases match TRBD1. There are 15 residues in the CDR3. Trimming took 3 bases from V and 5 from J; bases not matched to a gene: 5. CDR1 and CDR2 (germline): MGHRA, YSYEKL. CDR3 residues: CASSQPGQGVYGYTF. The CDR3 nucleotides read TGCGCCAGCAGCCAGCCGGGACAGGGGGTATATGGCTACACCTTC.

The J gene is TRBJ2-4, the V gene TRBV25-1, with 8 bases lining up with TRBD1. TRBJ2-7 explains the end of the DNA better; the J call may be wrong. Germline CDR1 MGHDK, CDR2 SYGVNS. The CDR3 sequence is 16 residues long. DNA for the CDR3: TGTGCCAGCAGTGACCTACGACAGGGGCTTATTTACGAGCAGTACTTC. Translating gives CASSDLRQGLIYEQYF.

The CDR3: CASSPGRTKAYEQYF. As DNA, the CDR3 is TGTGCCAGCAGTCCGGGTCGGACAAAAGCCTACGAGCAGTACTTC. V gene TRBV7-8 combines with J gene TRBJ2-7; D is possibly TRBD1 (5 bases). Trimming took off 6 bases at V and 2 bases at J, with 17 bases between the two ends. The V gene's germline CDR1 is SGHVS and CDR2 FQNEAQ. The CDR3 spans 15 residues.